The clone carrying this TCR beta chain was detected only a few times. Its matching antigen is unknown. The CDR3 has 15 amino acids. The V gene's germline CDR1 is SNHLY and CDR2 FYNNEI. V was pared by 7 bases and J by 4 bases, with 13 bases of the junction left unmatched. The sample originates from a study of identical twins. Overall study results and limits: Findings came from cross-sectional statistics, without long-term follow-up of donors. For cord blood, abundant beta clonotypes had fewer insertions, unlike memory repertoires, which showed none. Among monozygotic twins, out-of-frame TCR alpha sharing exceeded what models predicted.

cDNA carried unique molecular identifiers, and a universal primer site was added by template switching. TCRdb used MiXCR to reprocess the 5' RACE reads, holding one entry per CDR3 protein. The sample has about 210,000 distinct CDR3 sequences; around a tenth are singletons. J is TRBJ2-7 and V is TRBV2, with 7 bases that match TRBD1. The sequenced sample was memory (CD45RO+) T cells sorted from blood. The TCR was taken from a young woman in good health. CDR3 nucleotides: TGTGCCAGCATCCCTGGACAGGCCCTTTGGTACGAGCAGTACTTC. This translates into CASIPGQALWYEQYF.